This T cell receptor (beta chain) was retrieved from a study of blood T cell repertoires in COVID-19. V was clipped by 3 bases and J by 0 bases, with 3 bases between them. CDR1 KGHSH and CDR2 LQKENI come from the germline V gene. The CDR3 runs 13 residues. The cohort comprised adults aged about 18 to 100 years residing in some 24 US areas. Donors in Cohort 3 counted as recovered after two negative PCRs, clearance, or symptom resolution. Only in-frame clones appear in the TCRdb table, and some are missing; sequencing was by immunoSEQ multiplex PCR. The sample has tens of thousands of clones, around nine tenths seen once.

The sequenced sample was PBMCs or T cells enriched from blood (not recorded which). The clonotype was recovered from a woman aged 40 to 49 who had recovered from COVID-19. The chain uses TRBV18 and TRBJ2-1, with no clear D. CDR3 DNA: TGTGCCAGCTCACCCCGCTCCTACAATGAGCAGTTCTTC. Amino acids: CASSPRSYNEQFF. Based on the CDR3 plus reference TRBV18 and TRBJ2-1, the full variable domain is NAGVMQNPRHLVRRRGQEARLRCSPMKGHSHVYWYRQLPEEGLKFMVYLQKENIIDESGMPKERFSAEFPKEGPSILRIQQVVRGDSAAYFCASSPRSYNEQFFGPGTRLTVL.